This record covers a single T cell receptor (beta chain). This clonotype has at least ten counts. No cognate antigen has been identified for it. Base quality data are lacking; no much larger clone is found one base away. This sample stems from a study of blood T cells in healthy people across ages (dated by TCRdb to 2014 to 2015). Study-wide context: In model experiments, roughly one uniquely barcoded TCR beta cDNA molecule per two T cells was captured by template switching. Age-related changes in TCR beta repertoire diversity were measured in the study by deep sequencing normalized with unique cDNA molecular identifiers. The donors were split into four age groups: young (average around 15 years), middle-aged (around 37), aged (roughly 68) and long-lived (roughly 86). To avoid experimental bias, donors of different ages were spread randomly across the sequencing lanes. Two additional independent replicas of 1 million unique cDNA reads from the same blood draw were analyzed for two donors (one aged 18 to 29 and one aged 80 or older).

Trimming leaves V shorter by 6 bases and J shorter by 3 bases, with the junction holding 6 bases beyond the gene matches. The CDR3, cysteine through phenylalanine, is 14 amino acids long. Solely the CDR3 DNA is kept, with 42 bases framed from the first base. Based on the germline V gene (reference sequence), the CDR1 and CDR2 sequences are MNHNY and SVGAGI. Summary of the overall study and its limitations: Donor CMV infection status was unknown, potentially confounding age-related changes in expanded clonotypes. A strong correlation was found between observed TCR beta diversity and the percentage of naive T cells measured by flow cytometry. Estimates of total diversity from one million sequenced T cells were regarded as lower bounds and underestimates. Observed TCR beta diversity per million T cells fell roughly linearly with age, and a significant reduction was already apparent by age roughly 40. Bulk unsorted PBMC profiling prevented conclusive comparison of naive and antigen-experienced compartments. The long-lived group showed more naive CD4+ T cells, fewer expanded clones and increased TCR diversity than the aged group, suggesting age selection.

The receptor library was made with 5' RACE. The sequencing machine was an Illumina HiSeq 2500. A second PCR of roughly 6 to 11 cycles was run with a J-beta primer mix and a sample-barcoded 5' primer. A template-switch 5' adaptor carrying 12 random nucleotides introduced a unique molecular identifier onto each TCR beta cDNA molecule. At least 2.5 million CDR3-containing paired-end reads were obtained from each sample. All of the RNA was converted into first-strand cDNA using the Mint cDNA synthesis kit, with a TRBC-specific oligonucleotide serving as the primer. After uracil-DNA glycosylase treatment, a first 18-cycle PCR used universal primers M1SS and BC2_uni_R on all cDNA. Per the authors' processing: Normalization of each sample was performed by random selection of 1 million high-quality reads, each carrying a distinct molecular identifier. Instead of being binned into consensus sequences, reads with shared molecular identifiers were discarded. MiTCR, with a Q25 quality threshold and the strictest error-elimination algorithm, was used for CDR3 identification, clonotype clustering and error correction. A nonparametric unseen species model using Euler transformation provided a lower-bound estimate of total TCR beta diversity. The public sequencing data were trimmed at Q25 with fastp and processed into clonotypes with MiXCR by TCRdb, which kept only in-frame beta chains. Each CDR3 protein gets just one entry, which takes the most common genes and DNA from the rows behind it. The V and J calls and clone size are TCRdb's, not the authors'. This sample is represented by 1.2 million to 1.5 million distinct CDR3 sequences; roughly 64% of them were singletons. Jointly, the top ten make up over 6.5% of the sample.

The roughly 39 donors, aged about 6 to 95 years, were systemically healthy Caucasian individuals from Russia. Each donor gave about 9.8 milliliters of peripheral blood, drawn into EDTA-treated Vacutainer tubes. Ficoll-Paque density-gradient centrifugation was used to isolate PBMCs, with at least 6.5 million per sample. Total RNA was extracted from PBMCs with Trizol reagent, with at least 6 micrograms obtained per sample. The percentages of naive CD45RAhigh/CD27high T cells were determined by flow cytometry on a PBMC aliquot from every donor. This TCR came from a man aged 18 to 35 in good health. The sequence joins TRBV6-6 to TRBJ2-7, with 9 bases aligning to TRBD1. The specimen sequenced was blood. The DNA reads TGTGCCAGCAGCCATAGGGACAGGGACTACGAGCAGTACTTC. It specifies CASSHRDRDYEQYF.